These 21 T cell receptor beta chains were sequenced from one sample in a study of radiotherapy plus CTLA-4 blockade in lung cancer. Only in-frame clones appear in the TCRdb table, and some are missing; sequencing was by immunoSEQ multiplex PCR. The table has about 45,000 clones, roughly four fifths seen once. The input for sequencing was peripheral blood, taken from a patient treated with radiotherapy plus ipilimumab. These receptors all come from a human donor with non-small cell lung cancer who had a complete response to radiotherapy plus ipilimumab.

This chain joins TRBV9 and TRBJ2-5; possibly TRBD1 for D (6 bases). CDR3 length: 14 amino acids. CDR1 and CDR2 (germline): SGDLS, YYNGEE. Deletions cut 3 bases from V and 5 bases from J, with 14 bases between. CDR3 amino acids: CASSASTGRETQYF. In DNA, the CDR3 is TGTGCCAGCAGCGCCAGTACAGGGCGTGAGACCCAGTACTTC. The whole variable domain, filled in from reference TRBV9 and TRBJ2-5, reads DSGVTQTPKHLITATGQRVTLRCSPRSGDLSVYWYQQSLDQGLQFLIQYYNGEERAKGNILERFSAQQFPDLHSELNLSSLELGDSALYFCASSASTGRETQYFGPGTRLLVL.

The chain has TRBV4-1 and TRBJ1-2, with a possible D match to TRBD1 (5 bases). The V gene's germline CDR1 is MGHRA and CDR2 YSYEKL. Trimming removed 4 bases at V and 1 base at J, with 13 bases between. This CDR3 region has 15 residues. The CDR3 bases are TGCGCCAGCAGCCTCCTTATACAGGATAACTATGGCTACACCTTC. This translates into CASSLLIQDNYGYTF.

The chain recombines TRBV5-1 with TRBJ1-2, with D possibly being TRBD1 (5 bases). Germline V lookup: CDR1 SGHRS, CDR2 YFSETQ. Trimming cost V 0 bases and J 7 bases, with 19 bases left between them. The CDR3 has 16 amino acids. CDR3 DNA: TGCGCCAGCAGCTTGGAGGTTGGGCGGGGCGGATTTGGCTACACCTTC. This encodes CASSLEVGRGGFGYTF. Full variable domain (missing parts from reference TRBV5-1 and TRBJ1-2): KAGVTQTPRYLIKTRGQQVTLSCSPISGHRSVSWYQQTPGQGLQFLFEYFSETQRNKGNFPGRFSGRQFSNSRSEMNVSTLELGDSALYLCASSLEVGRGGFGYTFGSGTRLTVV.

V gene TRBV5-4 combines with J gene TRBJ2-3; TRBD2 aligns across 11 bases. Germline V gene lookup returns CDR1 SGHNT and CDR2 YYREEE (reference sequence). The CDR3 is 16 residues long. Losses at the gene ends were 5 bases for V and 3 bases for J; bases not matched to a gene: 8. The CDR3 sequence: CASRLAGARRTDTQYF. CDR3 in DNA: TGTGCCAGCAGACTAGCGGGGGCACGAAGGACAGATACGCAGTATTTT.

A few counts support this clone. The rearrangement joins TRBV6-4 to TRBJ1-2; 8 bases are shared with TRBD1. This CDR3 has 15 amino acids. Germline assignment: CDR1 MRHNA and CDR2 SNTAGT. V was pared by 6 bases and J by 4 bases, with 10 bases of the junction left unmatched. Here the CDR3 DNA reads TGTGCCAGCAGGGTCTCTACAGGGGGGAGCTATGGCTACACCTTC. It translates to CASRVSTGGSYGYTF.

This clone appeared a single time. The rearrangement links TRBV6-5 to TRBJ1-5, with D tentatively TRBD1 (6 bases). V was cut by 4 bases and J by 3 bases, with 10 bases left in between. The CDR3 totals 14 residues. Germline loops: CDR1 MNHEY, CDR2 SVGAGI. The CDR3 sequence is CASSSGAPNQPQHF. In DNA form, the CDR3 reads TGTGCCAGCAGTTCAGGGGCCCCCAATCAGCCCCAGCATTTT.

This clone showed up just a few times. This chain connects TRBV7-2 to TRBJ1-2; D is possibly TRBD1 (5 bases). CDR3 size: 13 residues. The germline V gene encodes CDR1 SGHTA and CDR2 FQGNSA. Trimming left V 5 bases short and J 2 bases short, with 9 bases between. The CDR3 coding sequence is TGTGCCAGCAGCATAAACAGGAACTATGGCTACACCTTC. The encoded protein is CASSINRNYGYTF.

The chain employs TRBV7-8 and TRBJ2-7, with unresolved D. V dropped 3 bases and J dropped 6 bases, with 15 bases sitting between them. The germline CDR1 and CDR2 sequences are SGHVS and FQNEAQ. This CDR3 has 14 residues. CDR3 nucleotide sequence: TGTGCCAGCAGCTTGAGCGACGCCGCCCCCGAGCAGTACTTC. As protein: CASSLSDAAPEQYF.

The V call is TRBV6-1, the J call TRBJ2-5; a possible D gene is TRBD1 (5 bases). Germline V gene sequence: CDR1 MNHNS, CDR2 SASEGT. V was clipped by 2 bases and J by 4 bases, with 14 bases between them. The CDR3 is 15 amino acids. The CDR3 bases are TGTGCCAGCAGTGAACGTAGGGGTTTGGGAGAGACCCAGTACTTC. It encodes CASSERRGLGETQYF.

V gene TRBV5-1 combines with J gene TRBJ2-1, with D maybe TRBD2 (6 bases). The V gene lost 0 bases and the J gene lost 4 bases, with 11 bases spanning the gap. CDR1 SGHRS and CDR2 YFSETQ come from the germline V gene. The CDR3 loop spans 15 amino acids. The CDR3, as DNA: TGCGCCAGCAGCTTGGAGGGACTGGCATACAATGAGCAGTTCTTC. Its protein product is CASSLEGLAYNEQFF.

The rearrangement joins TRBV5-4 to TRBJ1-2; D possibly corresponds to TRBD1 (6 bases). The CDR3 runs to 14 residues. Germline assignment: CDR1 SGHNT and CDR2 YYREEE (reference sequence). V lost 1 base, J lost 2 bases, and 9 bases lay in between. The DNA for the CDR3 is TGTGCCAGCAGCTTGACAGGGACCAACTATGGCTACACCTTC. It is translated as CASSLTGTNYGYTF.

A note on this clone: The same CDR3 also results from other DNA sequences found in this sample. V usage is TRBV19 and J usage is TRBJ1-2, with 8 bases that match TRBD1. Germline V gene lookup returns CDR1 LNHDA and CDR2 SQIVND (reference sequence). This CDR3 has 12 amino acids. The ends lost 10 bases at V and 3 bases at J; junction bases unmatched: 4. In DNA form, the CDR3 reads TGTGCCACCCAGGGGGCTTACTATGGCTACACCTTC. Encoded protein: CATQGAYYGYTF.

CDR3 amino acids: CASSLDPGPYEQYF. The CDR3 DNA is TGTGCCAGCAGCTTAGATCCAGGGCCCTACGAGCAGTACTTC. This sequence joins TRBV7-2 and TRBJ2-7, with D maybe TRBD1 (5 bases). Trimming removed 1 base at V and 2 bases at J, with 9 bases between. Germline V gene data show CDR1 as SGHTA and CDR2 as FQGNSA. The CDR3 loop spans 14 amino acids.

In this sample, this clone turned up a few times. The chain joins TRBV5-6 to TRBJ1-5; D is uncertain. Per the germline V gene, CDR1 is SGHDT and CDR2 is YYEEEE. This CDR3 spans 13 amino acids. Trimming left V 3 bases short and J 0 bases short, with 4 bases between. The CDR3 region has the DNA TGTGCCAGCAGCTACTATAGCAATCAGCCCCAGCATTTT. Protein product: CASSYYSNQPQHF.

The chain combines TRBV11-2 with TRBJ2-6; 7 bases are a match to TRBD1. Germline V gives CDR1 SGHAT, CDR2 FQNNGV. With V trimmed by 5 bases and J by 3 bases, 16 bases remained unmatched. The CDR3 runs to 19 residues. CDR3 in DNA: TGTGCCAGCAGCCTGACAGGGATCCCTTTGGGGGTTGGGGCCAACGTCCTGACTTTC. As protein: CASSLTGIPLGVGANVLTF. Full variable domain (rest looked up from reference TRBV11-2 and TRBJ2-6): EAGVAQSPRYKIIEKRQSVAFWCNPISGHATLYWYQQILGQGPKLLIQFQNNGVVDDSQLPKDRFSAERLKGVDSTLKIQPAKLEDSAVYLCASSLTGIPLGVGANVLTFGAGSRLTVL.

This clone has only a few counts. V and J are TRBV10-2 and TRBJ2-2, with TRBD2 matching 7 bases. Trimming at V came to 0 bases and at J to 6 bases, leaving 7 bases not matched to a gene. Looked up from germline, CDR1 is WSHSY and CDR2 is SAAADI. The CDR3 contains 16 residues. The CDR3 region is CASSESGGRAAGELFF. CDR3 coding DNA: TGCGCCAGCAGTGAGTCCGGAGGGAGGGCGGCCGGGGAGCTGTTTTTT.

The rearrangement joins TRBV11-2 to TRBJ1-1; D is ambiguous. CDR1 SGHAT and CDR2 FQNNGV come from the germline V gene. V was clipped by 3 bases and J by 7 bases, with 6 bases between them. The CDR3 loop spans 11 amino acids. The chain's CDR3 is CASSFTDEAFF. The CDR3 DNA reads as TGTGCCAGCAGCTTTACAGATGAAGCTTTCTTT.

This chain joins TRBV25-1 and TRBJ2-5, with a tentative D call TRBD2 (7 bases). Germline V lookup: CDR1 MGHDK, CDR2 SYGVNS. This CDR3 has 13 amino acids. V was cut by 6 bases and J by 13 bases, with 21 bases left in between. As DNA, the CDR3 is TGTGCCAGCAGCTCCAGGACAGCCCGGGAGGTGTACTTC. Protein sequence: CASSSRTAREVYF.

The rearrangement uses TRBV5-1 and TRBJ2-7, with 8 bases identical to TRBD2. The CDR3 contains 15 residues. Germline loops: CDR1 SGHRS, CDR2 YFSETQ. V was pared by 4 bases and J by 3 bases, with 9 bases of the junction left unmatched. The CDR3 is CASSRSRAGVYEQYF. CDR3 DNA sequence: TGCGCCAGCAGCCGGTCCCGAGCGGGGGTCTACGAGCAGTACTTC.

V and J are TRBV5-1 and TRBJ2-7; D possibly corresponds to TRBD1 (6 bases). This CDR3 comprises 14 residues. The V end lost 0 bases, the J end lost 3 bases, and 10 bases lay between the germline ends. From germline, CDR1 is SGHRS and CDR2 YFSETQ. The CDR3 loop is CASSLGQGSYEQYF. The DNA for the CDR3 is TGCGCCAGCAGCTTGGGGCAGGGGAGCTACGAGCAGTACTTC.

The CDR3 is CASSPVGYRTYNEQFF. DNA for the CDR3: TGTGCCAGTAGCCCCGTCGGCTACAGGACCTACAATGAGCAGTTCTTC. The chain is built from TRBV19 and TRBJ2-1; a possible D gene is TRBD1 (5 bases). V was shortened by 6 bases and J by 2 bases, with 17 bases between the two germline ends. Germline V gives CDR1 LNHDA, CDR2 SQIVND (reference sequence). There are 16 residues in the CDR3.